This entry is about one T cell receptor beta chain. The entry originates in a study of blood T cell repertoires in COVID-19. V lost 4 bases to trimming and J lost 9 bases; unmatched junction nucleotides: 3. The CDR3 loop spans 12 amino acids. Germline-derived CDR1 and CDR2 are KGHDR and SFDVKD. The repertoire was sequenced with immunoSEQ multiplex PCR; TCRdb's copy has only in-frame clones and lacks some. The sample includes under 200,000 clones, roughly 86% of them seen just once. This TCR was recovered from a man aged 35-49 years with acute COVID-19. The specimen was PBMCs or T cells enriched from blood (not recorded which). This rearrangement joins TRBV24-1 to TRBJ1-2, with 8 nucleotides matching TRBD1. The CDR3 DNA is TGTGCCACCAGTGAGACAGGGGCTAGCTACACCTTC. Translated, it gives CATSETGASYTF.